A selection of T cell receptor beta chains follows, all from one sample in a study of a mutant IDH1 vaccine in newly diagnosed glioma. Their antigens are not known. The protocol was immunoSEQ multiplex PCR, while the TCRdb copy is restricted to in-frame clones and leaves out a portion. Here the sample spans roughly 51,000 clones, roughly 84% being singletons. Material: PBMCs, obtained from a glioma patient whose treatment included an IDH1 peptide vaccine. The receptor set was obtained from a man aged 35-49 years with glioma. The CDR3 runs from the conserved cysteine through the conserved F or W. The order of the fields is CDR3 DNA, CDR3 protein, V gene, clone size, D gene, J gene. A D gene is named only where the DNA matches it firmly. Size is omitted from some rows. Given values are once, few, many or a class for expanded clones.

CDR3 DNA: TGTGCCAGCAGCGTAGCCGGGGGGATCTTGGGCTACACCTTC
CDR3 protein: CASSVAGGILGYTF
V gene: TRBV9
clone size: -
D gene: -
J gene: TRBJ1-2

CDR3 DNA: TGTGCCAGCAACCCCGGGACAGGGGGGACTGAAGCTTTCTTT
CDR3 protein: CASNPGTGGTEAFF
V gene: TRBV6-5
clone size: -
D gene: TRBD1
J gene: TRBJ1-1

CDR3 DNA: TGCGCCAGCAGGGAGGATGTCGGGCGCGGATTAGGAGCTTTCTTT
CDR3 protein: CASREDVGRGLGAFF
V gene: TRBV5-1
clone size: -
D gene: -
J gene: TRBJ1-1

CDR3 DNA: TGCGCCAGCAGCCAAGAGGGGACAGGGGGGAACTATGGCTACACCTTC
CDR3 protein: CASSQEGTGGNYGYTF
V gene: TRBV4-1
clone size: -
D gene: TRBD1
J gene: TRBJ1-2

CDR3 DNA: TGTGCCAGCAGCTTCGTGGTGGACACTGAAGCTTTCTTT
CDR3 protein: CASSFVVDTEAFF
V gene: TRBV7-2
clone size: -
D gene: -
J gene: TRBJ1-1

CDR3 DNA: TGCGCCAGCAGCTTGGGCGGGGAAGAGACCCAGTACTTC
CDR3 protein: CASSLGGEETQYF
V gene: TRBV5-1
clone size: -
D gene: -
J gene: TRBJ2-5

CDR3 DNA: TGTGCCATCAGTGAGGGGGACAGGGGATCAAGGGATGGCTACACCTTC
CDR3 protein: CAISEGDRGSRDGYTF
V gene: TRBV10-3
clone size: -
D gene: TRBD1
J gene: TRBJ1-2

CDR3 DNA: TGTGCCAGTAGTGGGGGCGCAAACACCGGGGAGCTGTTTTTT
CDR3 protein: CASSGGANTGELFF
V gene: TRBV19
clone size: -
D gene: -
J gene: TRBJ2-2

CDR3 DNA: TGCGCCAGCAGCGCTCTCCTCGGTGCGGCCCCGAACACCGGGGAGCTGTTTTTT
CDR3 protein: CASSALLGAAPNTGELFF
V gene: TRBV5-1
clone size: -
D gene: -
J gene: TRBJ2-2

CDR3 DNA: TGTGCCAGCCGCCCGGGGGCCTTCACAGATACGCAGTATTTT
CDR3 protein: CASRPGAFTDTQYF
V gene: TRBV6-5
clone size: -
D gene: -
J gene: TRBJ2-3

CDR3 DNA: TGTGCCAGCAGTTTACAGAGGGGGCATTCCTATAATTCACCCCTCCACTTT
CDR3 protein: CASSLQRGHSYNSPLHF
V gene: TRBV28
clone size: -
D gene: TRBD1
J gene: TRBJ1-6

CDR3 DNA: TGTGCCAGTAGTATAGGTTCGGCAGCGAACACTGAAGCTTTCTTT
CDR3 protein: CASSIGSAANTEAFF
V gene: TRBV19
clone size: once
D gene: -
J gene: TRBJ1-1

CDR3 DNA: TGTGCCAGCAGCTTGGGCCCGGGACAGGGTAATGAAAAACTGTTTTTT
CDR3 protein: CASSLGPGQGNEKLFF
V gene: TRBV7-2
clone size: few
D gene: TRBD1
J gene: TRBJ1-4

CDR3 DNA: TGCGCCAGCAGACCAGGGACGGACTCCTACGAGCAGTACTTC
CDR3 protein: CASRPGTDSYEQYF
V gene: TRBV5-1
clone size: -
D gene: -
J gene: TRBJ2-7

CDR3 DNA: TGTGCCAGCAGCGTAGACGAGGACTATGGCTACACCTTC
CDR3 protein: CASSVDEDYGYTF
V gene: TRBV9
clone size: -
D gene: -
J gene: TRBJ1-2

CDR3 DNA: TGTGCCAGCAACCCGACAGGGGACTATGGCTACACCTTC
CDR3 protein: CASNPTGDYGYTF
V gene: TRBV2
clone size: once
D gene: TRBD1
J gene: TRBJ1-2